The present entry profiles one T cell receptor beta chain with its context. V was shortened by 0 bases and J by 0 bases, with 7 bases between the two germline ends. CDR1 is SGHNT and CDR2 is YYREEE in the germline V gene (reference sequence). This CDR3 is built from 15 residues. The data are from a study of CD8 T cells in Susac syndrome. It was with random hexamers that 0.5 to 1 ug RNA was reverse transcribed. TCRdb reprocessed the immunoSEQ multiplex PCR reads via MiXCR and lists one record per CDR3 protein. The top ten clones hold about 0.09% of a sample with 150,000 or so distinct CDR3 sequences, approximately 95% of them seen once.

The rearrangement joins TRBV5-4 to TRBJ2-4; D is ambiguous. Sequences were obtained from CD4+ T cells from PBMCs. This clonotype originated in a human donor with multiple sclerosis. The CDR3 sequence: CASSLGGEAKNIQYF. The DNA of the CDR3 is TGTGCCAGCAGCTTGGGTGGGGAAGCCAAAAACATTCAGTACTTC.